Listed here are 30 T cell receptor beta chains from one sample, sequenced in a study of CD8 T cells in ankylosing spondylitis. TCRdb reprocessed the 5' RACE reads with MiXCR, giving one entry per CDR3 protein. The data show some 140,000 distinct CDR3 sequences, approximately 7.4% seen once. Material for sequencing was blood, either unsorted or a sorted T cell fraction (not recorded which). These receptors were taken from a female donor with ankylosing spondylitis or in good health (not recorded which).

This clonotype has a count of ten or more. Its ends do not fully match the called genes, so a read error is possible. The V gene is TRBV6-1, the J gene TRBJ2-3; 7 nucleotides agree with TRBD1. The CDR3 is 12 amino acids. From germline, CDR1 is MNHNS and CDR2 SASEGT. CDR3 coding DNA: TGTGCCAGCAGTGAAGCCGGGACAGCTTTGGATTTT. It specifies CASSEAGTALDF.

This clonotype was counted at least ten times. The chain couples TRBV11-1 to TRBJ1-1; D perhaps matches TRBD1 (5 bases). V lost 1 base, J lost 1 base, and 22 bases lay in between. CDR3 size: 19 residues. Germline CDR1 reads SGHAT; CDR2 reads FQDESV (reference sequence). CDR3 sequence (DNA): TGTGCCAGCAGCTTAGACTCCAGGGTTGGGGGGTTAAAGAACACTGAAGCTTTCTTT. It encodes CASSLDSRVGGLKNTEAFF.

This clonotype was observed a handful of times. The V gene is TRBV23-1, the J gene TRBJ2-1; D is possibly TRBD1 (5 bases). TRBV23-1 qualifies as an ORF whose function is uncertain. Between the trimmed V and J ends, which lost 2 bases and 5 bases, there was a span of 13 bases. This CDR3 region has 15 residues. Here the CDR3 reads CASSQRTHVHNEQFF. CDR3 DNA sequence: TGCGCCAGCAGTCAAAGGACACACGTGCACAATGAGCAGTTCTTC.

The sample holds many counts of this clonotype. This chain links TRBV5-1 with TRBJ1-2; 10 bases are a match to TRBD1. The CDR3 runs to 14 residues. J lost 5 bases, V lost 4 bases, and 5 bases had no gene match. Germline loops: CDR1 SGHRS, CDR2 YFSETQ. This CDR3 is CASSRGTGAYGYTF. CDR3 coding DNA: TGCGCCAGCAGCCGCGGGACAGGGGCATATGGCTACACCTTC.

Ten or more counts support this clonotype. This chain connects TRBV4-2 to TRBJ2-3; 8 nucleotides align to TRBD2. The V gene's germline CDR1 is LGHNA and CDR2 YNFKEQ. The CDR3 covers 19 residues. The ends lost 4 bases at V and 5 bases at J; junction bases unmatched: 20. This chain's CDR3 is CASSPILRRGRGEGDTQYF. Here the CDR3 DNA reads TGTGCCAGCAGCCCAATACTCCGACGAGGGCGGGGGGAGGGAGATACGCAGTATTTT.

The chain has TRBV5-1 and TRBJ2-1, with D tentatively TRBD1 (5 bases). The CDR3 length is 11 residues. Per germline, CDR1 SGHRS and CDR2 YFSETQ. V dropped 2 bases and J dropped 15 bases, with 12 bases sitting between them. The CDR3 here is CASSFLDTRFF. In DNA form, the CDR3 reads TGCGCCAGCAGCTTCCTGGACACTCGGTTCTTC.

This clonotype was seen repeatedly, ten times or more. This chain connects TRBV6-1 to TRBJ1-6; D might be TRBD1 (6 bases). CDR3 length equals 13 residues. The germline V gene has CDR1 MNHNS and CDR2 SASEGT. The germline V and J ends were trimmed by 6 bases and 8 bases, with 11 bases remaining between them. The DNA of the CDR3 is TGTGCCAGCAGAACTCACAGGGATTCACCCCTCCACTTT. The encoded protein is CASRTHRDSPLHF.

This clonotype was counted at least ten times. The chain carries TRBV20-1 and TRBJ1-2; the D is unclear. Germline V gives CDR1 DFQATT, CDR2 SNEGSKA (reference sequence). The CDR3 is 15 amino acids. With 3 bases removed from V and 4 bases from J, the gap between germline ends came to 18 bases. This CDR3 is CSASPSYSSFYGYTF. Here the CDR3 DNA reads TGCAGTGCTAGCCCCTCGTATTCTTCTTTCTATGGCTACACCTTC.

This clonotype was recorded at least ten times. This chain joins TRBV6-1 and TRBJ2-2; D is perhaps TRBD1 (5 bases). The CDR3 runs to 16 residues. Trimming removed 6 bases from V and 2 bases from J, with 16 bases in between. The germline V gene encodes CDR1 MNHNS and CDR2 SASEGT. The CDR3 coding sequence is TGTGCCAGCAGACCCAGCGCAGGGTCTAACACCGGGGAGCTGTTTTTT. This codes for CASRPSAGSNTGELFF.

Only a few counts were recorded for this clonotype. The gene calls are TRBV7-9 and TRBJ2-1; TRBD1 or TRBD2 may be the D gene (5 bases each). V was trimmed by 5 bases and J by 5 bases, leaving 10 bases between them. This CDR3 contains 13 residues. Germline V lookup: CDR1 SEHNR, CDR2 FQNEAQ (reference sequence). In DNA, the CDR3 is TGTGCCAGCAGCCTCAGAGGGGACAATGAGCAGTTCTTC. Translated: CASSLRGDNEQFF.

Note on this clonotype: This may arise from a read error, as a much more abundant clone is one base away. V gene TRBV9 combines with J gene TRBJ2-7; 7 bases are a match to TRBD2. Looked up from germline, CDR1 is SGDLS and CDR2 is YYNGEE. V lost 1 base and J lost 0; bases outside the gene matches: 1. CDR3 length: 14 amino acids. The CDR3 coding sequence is TGTGCCAGCAGCGTAAAGCGGGGCTCCTACGAGCAGTACTTC. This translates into CASSVKRGSYEQYF.

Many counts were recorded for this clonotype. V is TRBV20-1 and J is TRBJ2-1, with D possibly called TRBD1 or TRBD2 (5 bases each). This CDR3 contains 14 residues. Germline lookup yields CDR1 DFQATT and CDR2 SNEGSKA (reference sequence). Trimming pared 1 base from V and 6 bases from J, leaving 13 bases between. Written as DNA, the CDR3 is TGCAGTGCTAGAGCCGGGGACGTTTCCAATGAGCAGTTCTTC. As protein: CSARAGDVSNEQFF.

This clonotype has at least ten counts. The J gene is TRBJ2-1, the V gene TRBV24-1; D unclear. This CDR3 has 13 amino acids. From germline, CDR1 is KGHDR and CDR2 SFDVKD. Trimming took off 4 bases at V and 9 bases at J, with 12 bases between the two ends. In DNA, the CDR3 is TGTGCCACCAGTGAGGGGAACTACGGTGAGCAGTTCTTC. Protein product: CATSEGNYGEQFF.

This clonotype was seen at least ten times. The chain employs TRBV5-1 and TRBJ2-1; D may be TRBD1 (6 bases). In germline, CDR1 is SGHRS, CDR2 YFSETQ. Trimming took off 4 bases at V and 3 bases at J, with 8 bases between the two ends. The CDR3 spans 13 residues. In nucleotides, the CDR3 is TGCGCCAGCAGCCCGGACAGCTACAATGAGCAGTTCTTC. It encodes CASSPDSYNEQFF.

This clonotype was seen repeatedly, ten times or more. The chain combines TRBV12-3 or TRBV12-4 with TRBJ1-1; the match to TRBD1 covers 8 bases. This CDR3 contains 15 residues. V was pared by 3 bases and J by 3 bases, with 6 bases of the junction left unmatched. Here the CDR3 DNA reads TGTGCCAGCAGTTTTTCGGCGACAGGGGACACTGAAGCTTTCTTT. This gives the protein CASSFSATGDTEAFF.

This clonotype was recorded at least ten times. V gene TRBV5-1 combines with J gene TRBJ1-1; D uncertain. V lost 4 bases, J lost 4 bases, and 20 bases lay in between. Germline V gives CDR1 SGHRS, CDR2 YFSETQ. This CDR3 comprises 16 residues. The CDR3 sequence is CASSPGHGLSGTEAFF. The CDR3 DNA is TGCGCCAGCAGCCCGGGTCATGGGTTATCAGGCACTGAAGCTTTCTTT.

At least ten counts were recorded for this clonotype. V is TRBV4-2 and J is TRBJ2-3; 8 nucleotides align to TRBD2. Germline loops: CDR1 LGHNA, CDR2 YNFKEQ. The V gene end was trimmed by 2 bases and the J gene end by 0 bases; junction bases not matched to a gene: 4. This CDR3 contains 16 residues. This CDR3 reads CASSQSGLGSTDTQYF. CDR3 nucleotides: TGTGCCAGCAGCCAATCGGGACTAGGAAGCACAGATACGCAGTATTTT.

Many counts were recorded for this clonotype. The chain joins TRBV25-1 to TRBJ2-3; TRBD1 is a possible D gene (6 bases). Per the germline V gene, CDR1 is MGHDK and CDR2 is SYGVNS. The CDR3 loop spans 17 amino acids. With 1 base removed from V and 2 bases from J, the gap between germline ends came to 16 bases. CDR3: CASSESGTQGNTDTQYF. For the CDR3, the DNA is TGTGCCAGCAGTGAATCGGGTACTCAGGGGAACACAGATACGCAGTATTTT.

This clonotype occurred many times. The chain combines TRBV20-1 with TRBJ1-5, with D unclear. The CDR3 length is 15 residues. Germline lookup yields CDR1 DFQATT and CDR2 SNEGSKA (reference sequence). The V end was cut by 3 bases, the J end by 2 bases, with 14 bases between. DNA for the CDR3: TGCAGTGCTAGCGGAGGCGGGTGGGGCAATCAGCCCCAGCATTTT. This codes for CSASGGGWGNQPQHF.

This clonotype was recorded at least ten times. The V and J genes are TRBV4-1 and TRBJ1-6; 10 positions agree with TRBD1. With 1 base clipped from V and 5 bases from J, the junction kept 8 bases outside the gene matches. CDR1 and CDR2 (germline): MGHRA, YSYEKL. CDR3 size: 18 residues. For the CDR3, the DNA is TGCGCCAGCAGCCAAGGCACGACAGGGGGCGCCAATAATTCACCCCTCCACTTT. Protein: CASSQGTTGGANNSPLHF.

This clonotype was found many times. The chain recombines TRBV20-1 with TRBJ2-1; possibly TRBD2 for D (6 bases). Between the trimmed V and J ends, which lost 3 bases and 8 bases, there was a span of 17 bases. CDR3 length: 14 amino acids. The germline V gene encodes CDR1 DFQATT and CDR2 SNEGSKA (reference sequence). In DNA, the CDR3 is TGCAGTGCTAGGGCGACTCTAGCGATACATGAGCAGTTCTTC. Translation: CSARATLAIHEQFF.

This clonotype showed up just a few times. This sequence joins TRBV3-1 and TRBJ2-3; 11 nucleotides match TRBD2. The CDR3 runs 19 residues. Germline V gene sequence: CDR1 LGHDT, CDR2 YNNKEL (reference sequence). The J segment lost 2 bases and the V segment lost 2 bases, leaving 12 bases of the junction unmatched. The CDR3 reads CASSQIPRLAGPSTDTQYF. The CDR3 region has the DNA TGTGCCAGCAGCCAAATCCCTCGACTAGCGGGGCCCTCCACAGATACGCAGTATTTT.

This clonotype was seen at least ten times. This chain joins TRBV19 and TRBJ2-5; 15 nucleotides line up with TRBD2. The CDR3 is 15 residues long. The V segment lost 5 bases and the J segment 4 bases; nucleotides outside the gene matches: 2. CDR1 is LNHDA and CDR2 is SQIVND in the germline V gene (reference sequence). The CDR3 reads CASSWGLAGGETQYF. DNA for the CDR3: TGTGCCAGTAGTTGGGGACTAGCGGGGGGAGAGACCCAGTACTTC.

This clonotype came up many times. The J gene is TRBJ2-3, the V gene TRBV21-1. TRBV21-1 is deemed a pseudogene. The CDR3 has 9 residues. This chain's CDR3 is CGITDTQYF. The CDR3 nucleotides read TGTGGTATCACAGATACGCAGTATTTT.

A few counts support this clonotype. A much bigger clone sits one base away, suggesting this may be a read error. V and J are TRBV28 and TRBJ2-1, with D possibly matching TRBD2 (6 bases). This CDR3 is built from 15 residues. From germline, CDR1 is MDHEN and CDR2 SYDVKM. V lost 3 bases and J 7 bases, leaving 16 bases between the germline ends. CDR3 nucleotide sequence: TGTGCCAGCAGTTTCCTGGGACGGGGGTGGAATGAGCAGTTCTTC. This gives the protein CASSFLGRGWNEQFF.

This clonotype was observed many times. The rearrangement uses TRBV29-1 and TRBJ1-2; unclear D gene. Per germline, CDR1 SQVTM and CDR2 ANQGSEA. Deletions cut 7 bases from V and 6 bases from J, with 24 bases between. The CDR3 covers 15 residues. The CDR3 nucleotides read TGCAGCGCCCAGAGGTTCAGCGTCGATCAGGATGGCTACACCTTC. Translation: CSAQRFSVDQDGYTF. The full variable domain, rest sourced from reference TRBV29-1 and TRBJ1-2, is SAVISQKPSRDICQRGTSLTIQCQVDSQVTMMFWYRQQPGQSLTLIATANQGSEATYESGFVIDKFPISRPNLTFSTLTVSNMSPEDSSIYLCSAQRFSVDQDGYTFGSGTRLTVV.

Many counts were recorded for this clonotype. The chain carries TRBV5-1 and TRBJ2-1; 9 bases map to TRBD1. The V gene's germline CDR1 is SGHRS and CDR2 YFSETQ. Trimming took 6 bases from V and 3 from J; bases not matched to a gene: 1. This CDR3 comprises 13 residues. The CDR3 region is CASTTGGYNEQFF. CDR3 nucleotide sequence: TGCGCCAGCACGACAGGGGGCTACAATGAGCAGTTCTTC.

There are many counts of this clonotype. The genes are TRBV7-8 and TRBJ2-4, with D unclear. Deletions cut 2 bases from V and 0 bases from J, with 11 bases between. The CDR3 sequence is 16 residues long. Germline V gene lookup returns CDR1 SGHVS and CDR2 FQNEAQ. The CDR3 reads CASSLQGILAKNIQYF. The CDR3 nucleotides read TGTGCCAGCAGCTTACAAGGGATACTAGCCAAAAACATTCAGTACTTC. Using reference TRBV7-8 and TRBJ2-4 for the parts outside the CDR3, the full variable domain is GAGVSQSPRYKVAKRGQDVALRCDPISGHVSLFWYQQALGQGPEFLTYFQNEAQLDKSGLPSDRFFAERPEGSVSTLKIQRTQQEDSAVYLCASSLQGILAKNIQYFGAGTRLSVL.

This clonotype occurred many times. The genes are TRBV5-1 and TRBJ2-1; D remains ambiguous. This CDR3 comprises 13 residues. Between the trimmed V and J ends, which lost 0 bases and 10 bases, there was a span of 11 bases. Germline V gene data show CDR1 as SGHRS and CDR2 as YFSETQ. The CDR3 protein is CASSLGNPREQFF. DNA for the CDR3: TGCGCCAGCAGCTTGGGAAATCCTCGGGAGCAGTTCTTC.

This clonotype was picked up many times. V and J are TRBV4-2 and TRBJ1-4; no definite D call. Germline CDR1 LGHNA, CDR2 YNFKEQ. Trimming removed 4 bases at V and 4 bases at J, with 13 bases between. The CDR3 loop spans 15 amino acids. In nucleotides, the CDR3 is TGTGCCAGCAGCCCGCGCCTGGAACTTAATGAAAAACTGTTTTTT. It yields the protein CASSPRLELNEKLFF.